This T cell receptor (beta chain) originates from a study of T cell changes during pregnancy in multiple sclerosis. TCRdb's table, derived via immunoSEQ multiplex PCR, lists solely in-frame clones and lacks some. The table lists about 40,000 clones, roughly 91% of them singletons. This specimen consisted of CD8+ T cells from peripheral blood mononuclear cells, obtained before pregnancy. This sequence originates from a female donor with multiple sclerosis, enrolled in a pregnancy study.

In DNA form, the CDR3 reads TGTGCCAGCAGCCCCCGGGACAGATACACAGATACGCAGTATTTT. Translated, it gives CASSPRDRYTDTQYF. The genes are TRBV7-9 and TRBJ2-3; TRBD1 agrees at 7 bases. V lost 5 bases to trimming and J lost 2 bases; unmatched junction nucleotides: 7. CDR1 is SEHNR, CDR2 FQNEAQ, per germline (reference sequence). CDR3 size: 15 residues.